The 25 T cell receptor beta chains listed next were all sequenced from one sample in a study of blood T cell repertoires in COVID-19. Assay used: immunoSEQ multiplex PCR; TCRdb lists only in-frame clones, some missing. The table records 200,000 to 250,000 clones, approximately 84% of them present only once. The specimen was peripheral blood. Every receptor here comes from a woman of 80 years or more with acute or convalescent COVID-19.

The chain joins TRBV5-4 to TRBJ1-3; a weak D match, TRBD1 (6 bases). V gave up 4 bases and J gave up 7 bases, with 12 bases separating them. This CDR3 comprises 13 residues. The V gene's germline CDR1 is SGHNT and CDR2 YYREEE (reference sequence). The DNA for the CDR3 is TGTGCCAGCAGCCCGAAAACAGGGAACACCATATATTTT. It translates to CASSPKTGNTIYF.

The CDR3 region has the DNA TGCGCCAGCAGCTTGGATATTACTGGTTCCAAAAACATTCAGTACTTC. It codes for CASSLDITGSKNIQYF. V is TRBV5-1 and J is TRBJ2-4; unclear D gene. V gave up 0 bases and J gave up 2 bases, with 12 bases separating them. Germline V gene sequence: CDR1 SGHRS, CDR2 YFSETQ. This CDR3 spans 16 amino acids.

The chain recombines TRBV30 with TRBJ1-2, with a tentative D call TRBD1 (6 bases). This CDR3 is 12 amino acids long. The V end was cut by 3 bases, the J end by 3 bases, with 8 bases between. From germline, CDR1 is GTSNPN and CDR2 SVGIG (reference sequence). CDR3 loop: CAWSRGDYGYTF. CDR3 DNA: TGTGCCTGGAGCAGGGGAGACTATGGCTACACCTTC.

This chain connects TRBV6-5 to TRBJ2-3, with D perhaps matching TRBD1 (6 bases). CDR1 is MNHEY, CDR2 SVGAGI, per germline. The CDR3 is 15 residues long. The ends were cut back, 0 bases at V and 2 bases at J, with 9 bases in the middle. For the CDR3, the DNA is TGTGCCAGCAGTTACTCAGGACAGCTCACAGATACGCAGTATTTT. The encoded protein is CASSYSGQLTDTQYF.

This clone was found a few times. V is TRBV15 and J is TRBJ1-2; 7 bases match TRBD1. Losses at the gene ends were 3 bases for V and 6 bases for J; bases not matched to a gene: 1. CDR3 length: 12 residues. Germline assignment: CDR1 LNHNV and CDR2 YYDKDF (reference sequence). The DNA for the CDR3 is TGTGCCACCAGCAGGACAGGGAATGGCTACACCTTC. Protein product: CATSRTGNGYTF.

As DNA, the CDR3 is TGTGCCAGCAGCTTAGTTTCGCTAGGCGCAGAAGTGTTCTTC. It specifies CASSLVSLGAEVFF. The rearrangement joins TRBV11-2 to TRBJ2-1; D ambiguous. The CDR3 sequence is 14 residues long. Trimming left V 1 base short and J 15 bases short, with 19 bases between. The germline gives CDR1 SGHAT, CDR2 FQNNGV.

The chain's CDR3 is CAWRARASGRDPNEQFF. The CDR3 region has the DNA TGTGCCTGGAGGGCCCGCGCGAGCGGGAGGGATCCTAATGAGCAGTTCTTC. The chain has TRBV30 and TRBJ2-1; 10 nucleotides match TRBD2. Germline V lookup: CDR1 GTSNPN, CDR2 SVGIG (reference sequence). V lost 3 bases to trimming and J lost 7 bases; unmatched junction nucleotides: 15. CDR3 length: 17 residues.

The CDR3 loop reads CASSPRLAGTNEQFF. CDR3 in DNA: TGTGCCAGCAGCCCCAGACTAGCGGGGACCAATGAGCAGTTCTTC. The chain couples TRBV7-2 to TRBJ2-1, with 11 bases matching TRBD2. The CDR3 spans 15 residues. V shed 5 bases, J shed 6 bases, and the junction held 6 bases outside the gene matches. Germline V gene data show CDR1 as SGHTA and CDR2 as FQGNSA. Combining the CDR3 with reference TRBV7-2 and TRBJ2-1 gives the whole variable domain GAGVSQSPSNKVTEKGKDVELRCDPISGHTALYWYRQSLGQGLEFLIYFQGNSAPDKSGLPSDRFSAERTGGSVSTLTIQRTQQEDSAVYLCASSPRLAGTNEQFFGPGTRLTVL.

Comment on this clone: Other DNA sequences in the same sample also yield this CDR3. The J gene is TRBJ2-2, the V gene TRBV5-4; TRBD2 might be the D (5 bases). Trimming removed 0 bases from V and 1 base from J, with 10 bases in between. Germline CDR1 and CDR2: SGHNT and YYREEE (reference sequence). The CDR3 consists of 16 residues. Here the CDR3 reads CASSLARRGNTGELFF. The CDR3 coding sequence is TGTGCCAGCAGCTTGGCCCGACGGGGGAACACCGGGGAGCTGTTTTTT.

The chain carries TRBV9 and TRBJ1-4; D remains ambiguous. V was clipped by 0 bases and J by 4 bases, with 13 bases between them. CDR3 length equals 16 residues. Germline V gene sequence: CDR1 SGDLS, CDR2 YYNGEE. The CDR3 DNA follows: TGTGCCAGCAGCGTAGAAAGTGGCAGAAGTAATGAAAAACTGTTTTTT. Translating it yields CASSVESGRSNEKLFF.

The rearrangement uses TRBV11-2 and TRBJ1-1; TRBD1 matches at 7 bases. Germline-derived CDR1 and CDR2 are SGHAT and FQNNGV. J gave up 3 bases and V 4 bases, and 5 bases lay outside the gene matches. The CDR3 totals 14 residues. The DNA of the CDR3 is TGTGCCAGCAGCTCATCGGACAGGTACACTGAAGCTTTCTTT. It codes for CASSSSDRYTEAFF.

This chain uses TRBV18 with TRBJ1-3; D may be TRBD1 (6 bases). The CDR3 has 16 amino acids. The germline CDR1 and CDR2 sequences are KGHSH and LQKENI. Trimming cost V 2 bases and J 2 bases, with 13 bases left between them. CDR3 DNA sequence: TGTGCCAGCTCACCAGCTTCAGGGGTCGCTGGAAACACCATATATTTT. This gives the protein CASSPASGVAGNTIYF.

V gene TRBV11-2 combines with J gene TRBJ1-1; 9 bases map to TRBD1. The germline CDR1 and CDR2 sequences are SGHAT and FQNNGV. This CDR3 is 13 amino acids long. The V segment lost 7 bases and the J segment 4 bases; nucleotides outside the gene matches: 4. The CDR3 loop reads CASTTTGGTEAFF. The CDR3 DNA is TGTGCCAGCACCACGACAGGGGGCACTGAAGCTTTCTTT.

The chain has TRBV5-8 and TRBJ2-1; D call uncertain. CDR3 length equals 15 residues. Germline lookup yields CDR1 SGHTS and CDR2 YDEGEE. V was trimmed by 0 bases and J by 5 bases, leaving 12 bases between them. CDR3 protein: CASSLARPKDNEQFF. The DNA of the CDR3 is TGTGCCAGCAGCTTGGCGCGGCCGAAGGACAATGAGCAGTTCTTC.

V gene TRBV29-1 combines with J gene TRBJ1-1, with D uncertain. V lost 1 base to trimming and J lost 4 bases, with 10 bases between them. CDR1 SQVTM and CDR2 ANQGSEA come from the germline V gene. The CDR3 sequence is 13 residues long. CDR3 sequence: CSVEGRVATEAFF. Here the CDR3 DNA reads TGCAGCGTTGAAGGCCGGGTCGCCACTGAAGCTTTCTTT.

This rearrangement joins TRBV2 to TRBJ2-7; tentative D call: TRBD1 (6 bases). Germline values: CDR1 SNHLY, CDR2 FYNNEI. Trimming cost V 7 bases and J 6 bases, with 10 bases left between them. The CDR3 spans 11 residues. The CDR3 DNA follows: TGTGCCAGCACCCTGGACAGCGAGCAGTACTTC. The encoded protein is CASTLDSEQYF.

CDR3 sequence: CASSLFGSVNTEAFF. For the CDR3, the DNA is TGTGCCAGCAGCTTATTTGGCAGCGTTAACACTGAAGCTTTCTTT. The rearrangement joins TRBV7-9 to TRBJ1-1; D unresolved. The CDR3 is made up of 15 amino acids. The germline CDR1 and CDR2 sequences are SEHNR and FQNEAQ (reference sequence). Deletions cut 2 bases from V and 2 bases from J, with 12 bases between.

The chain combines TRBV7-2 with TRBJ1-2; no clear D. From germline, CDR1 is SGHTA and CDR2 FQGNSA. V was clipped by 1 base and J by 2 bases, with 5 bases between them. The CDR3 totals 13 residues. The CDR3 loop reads CASSLGGNYGYTF. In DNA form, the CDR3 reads TGTGCCAGCAGCTTAGGAGGGAACTATGGCTACACCTTC.

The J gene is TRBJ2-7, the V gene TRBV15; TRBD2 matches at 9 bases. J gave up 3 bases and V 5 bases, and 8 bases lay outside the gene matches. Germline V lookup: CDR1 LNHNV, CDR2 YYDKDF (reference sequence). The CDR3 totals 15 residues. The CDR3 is CATSLAGSGSYEQYF. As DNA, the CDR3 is TGTGCCACCAGCTTAGCCGGTAGCGGGAGCTACGAGCAGTACTTC.

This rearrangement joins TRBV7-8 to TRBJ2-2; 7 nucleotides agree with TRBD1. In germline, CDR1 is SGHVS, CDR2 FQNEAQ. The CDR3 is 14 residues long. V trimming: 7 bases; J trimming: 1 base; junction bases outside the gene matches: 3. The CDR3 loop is CASNRQGNTGELFF. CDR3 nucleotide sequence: TGTGCCAGCAACCGACAGGGGAACACCGGGGAGCTGTTTTTT. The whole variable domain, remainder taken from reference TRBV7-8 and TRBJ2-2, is GAGVSQSPRYKVAKRGQDVALRCDPISGHVSLFWYQQALGQGPEFLTYFQNEAQLDKSGLPSDRFFAERPEGSVSTLKIQRTQQEDSAVYLCASNRQGNTGELFFGEGSRLTVL.

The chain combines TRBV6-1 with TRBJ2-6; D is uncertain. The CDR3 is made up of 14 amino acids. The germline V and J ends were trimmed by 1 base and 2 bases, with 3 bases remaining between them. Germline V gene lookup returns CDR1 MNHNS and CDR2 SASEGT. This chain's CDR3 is CASSEVAGANVLTF. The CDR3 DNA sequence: TGTGCCAGCAGTGAAGTCGCTGGGGCCAACGTCCTGACTTTC.

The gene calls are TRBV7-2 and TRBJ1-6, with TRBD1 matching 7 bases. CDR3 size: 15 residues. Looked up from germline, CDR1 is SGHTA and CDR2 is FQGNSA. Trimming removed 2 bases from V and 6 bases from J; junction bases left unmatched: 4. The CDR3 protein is CASSLQGQANSPLHF. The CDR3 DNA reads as TGTGCCAGCAGCTTACAAGGACAGGCTAATTCACCCCTCCACTTT.

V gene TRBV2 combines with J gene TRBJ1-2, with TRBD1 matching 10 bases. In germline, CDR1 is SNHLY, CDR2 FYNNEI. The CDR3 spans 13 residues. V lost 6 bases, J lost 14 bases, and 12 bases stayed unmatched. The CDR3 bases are TGTGCCAGCAGCGCGGGACAGGGGTCCGAGTCGACCTTC. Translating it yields CASSAGQGSESTF.

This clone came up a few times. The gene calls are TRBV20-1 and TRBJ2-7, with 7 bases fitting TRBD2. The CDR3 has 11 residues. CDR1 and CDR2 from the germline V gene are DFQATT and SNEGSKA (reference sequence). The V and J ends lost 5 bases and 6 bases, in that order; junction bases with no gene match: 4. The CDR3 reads CSALGGGEQYF. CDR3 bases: TGCAGTGCTCTTGGGGGGGGCGAGCAGTACTTC.

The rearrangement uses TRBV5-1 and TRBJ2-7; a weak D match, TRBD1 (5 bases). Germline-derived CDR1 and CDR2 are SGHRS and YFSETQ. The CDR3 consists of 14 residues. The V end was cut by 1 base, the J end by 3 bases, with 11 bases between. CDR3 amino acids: CASSLQGTGYEQYF. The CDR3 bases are TGCGCCAGCAGCTTGCAGGGAACAGGCTACGAGCAGTACTTC.